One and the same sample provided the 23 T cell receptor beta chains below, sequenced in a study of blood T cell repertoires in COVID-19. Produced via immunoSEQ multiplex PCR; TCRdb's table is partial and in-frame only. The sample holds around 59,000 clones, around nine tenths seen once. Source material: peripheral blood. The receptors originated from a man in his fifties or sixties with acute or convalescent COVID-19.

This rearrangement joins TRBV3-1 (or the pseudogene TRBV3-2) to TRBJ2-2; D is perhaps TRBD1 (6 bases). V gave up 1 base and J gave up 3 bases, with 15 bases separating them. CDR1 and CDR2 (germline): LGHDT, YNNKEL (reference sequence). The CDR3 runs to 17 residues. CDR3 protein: CASSQGAGQTYTGELFF. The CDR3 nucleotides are TGTGCCAGCAGCCAAGGGGCAGGACAGACCTACACCGGGGAGCTGTTTTTT.

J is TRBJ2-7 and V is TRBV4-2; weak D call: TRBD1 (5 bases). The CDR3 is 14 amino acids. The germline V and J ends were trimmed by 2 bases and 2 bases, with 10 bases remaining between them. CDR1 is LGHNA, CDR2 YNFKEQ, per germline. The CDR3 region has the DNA TGTGCCAGCAGCCAACGGCAGGGCCCCTACGAGCAGTACTTC. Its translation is CASSQRQGPYEQYF.

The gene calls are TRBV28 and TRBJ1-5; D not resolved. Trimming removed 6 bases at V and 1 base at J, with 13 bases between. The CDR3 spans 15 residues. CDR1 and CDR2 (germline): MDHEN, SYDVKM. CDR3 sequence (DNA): TGTGCCAGCAGCCAAGGACTAGGGAGCAATCAGCCCCAGCATTTT. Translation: CASSQGLGSNQPQHF.

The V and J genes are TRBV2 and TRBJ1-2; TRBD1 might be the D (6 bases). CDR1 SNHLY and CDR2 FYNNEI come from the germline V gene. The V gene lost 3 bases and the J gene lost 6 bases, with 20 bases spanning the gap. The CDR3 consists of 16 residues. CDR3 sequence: CASSDSVFGGADGYTF. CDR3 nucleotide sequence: TGTGCCAGCAGTGATTCAGTGTTTGGGGGCGCGGATGGCTACACCTTC.

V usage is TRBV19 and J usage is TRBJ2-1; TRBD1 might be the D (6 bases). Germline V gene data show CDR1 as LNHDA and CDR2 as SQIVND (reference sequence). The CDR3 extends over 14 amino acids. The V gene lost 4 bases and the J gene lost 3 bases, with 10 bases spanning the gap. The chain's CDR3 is CASSRADSYNEQFF. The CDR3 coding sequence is TGTGCCAGTAGTAGAGCGGACAGCTACAATGAGCAGTTCTTC.

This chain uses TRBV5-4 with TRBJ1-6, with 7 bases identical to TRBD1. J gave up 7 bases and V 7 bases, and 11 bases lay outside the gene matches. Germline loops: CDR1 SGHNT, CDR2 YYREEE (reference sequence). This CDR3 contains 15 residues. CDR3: CASSLPGQLNSPLHF. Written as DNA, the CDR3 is TGTGCCAGCTCCCTCCCGGGACAGCTAAATTCACCCCTCCACTTT.

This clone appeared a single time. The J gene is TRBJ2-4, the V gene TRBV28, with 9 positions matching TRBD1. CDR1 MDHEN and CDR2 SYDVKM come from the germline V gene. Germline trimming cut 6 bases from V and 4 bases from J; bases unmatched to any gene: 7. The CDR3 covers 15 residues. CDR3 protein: CASRGTGQGKNIQYF. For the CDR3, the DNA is TGTGCCAGCAGGGGAACGGGACAGGGAAAAAACATTCAGTACTTC.

CDR3 sequence: CASSGTSFPNTGELFF. CDR3 DNA sequence: TGTGCCAGCAGCGGGACTAGTTTTCCGAACACCGGGGAGCTGTTTTTT. This chain joins TRBV5-4 and TRBJ2-2, with 8 nucleotides matching TRBD2. The germline gives CDR1 SGHNT, CDR2 YYREEE (reference sequence). Trimming at V came to 4 bases and at J to 0 bases, leaving 5 bases not matched to a gene. The CDR3 sequence is 16 residues long. Variable domain in full (rest from reference TRBV5-4 and TRBJ2-2): ETGVTQSPTHLIKTRGQQVTLRCSSQSGHNTVSWYQQALGQGPQFIFQYYREEENGRGNFPPRFSGLQFPNYSSELNVNALELDDSALYLCASSGTSFPNTGELFFGEGSRLTVL.

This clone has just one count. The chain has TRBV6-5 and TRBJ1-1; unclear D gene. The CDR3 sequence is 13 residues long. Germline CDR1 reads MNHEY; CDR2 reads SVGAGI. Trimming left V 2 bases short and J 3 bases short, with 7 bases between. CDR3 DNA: TGTGCCAGCAGTTACAACCGGGACACTGAAGCTTTCTTT. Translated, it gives CASSYNRDTEAFF.

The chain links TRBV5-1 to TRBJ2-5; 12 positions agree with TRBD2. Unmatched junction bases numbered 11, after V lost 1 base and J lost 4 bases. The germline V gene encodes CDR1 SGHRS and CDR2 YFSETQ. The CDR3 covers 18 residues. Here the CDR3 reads CASSLYMASGRAPETQYF. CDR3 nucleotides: TGCGCCAGCAGCTTGTATATGGCTAGCGGGAGGGCCCCAGAGACCCAGTACTTC.

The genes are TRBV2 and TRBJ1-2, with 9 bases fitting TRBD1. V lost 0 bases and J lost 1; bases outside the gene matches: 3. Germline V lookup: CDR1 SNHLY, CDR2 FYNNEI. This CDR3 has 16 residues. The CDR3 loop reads CASSEAGTGLNYGYTF. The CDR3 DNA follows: TGTGCCAGCAGTGAAGCCGGGACAGGGCTTAACTATGGCTACACCTTC. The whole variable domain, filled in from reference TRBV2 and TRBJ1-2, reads EPEVTQTPSHQVTQMGQEVILRCVPISNHLYFYWYRQILGQKVEFLVSFYNNEISEKSEIFDDQFSVERPDGSNFTLKIRSTKLEDSAMYFCASSEAGTGLNYGYTFGSGTRLTVV.

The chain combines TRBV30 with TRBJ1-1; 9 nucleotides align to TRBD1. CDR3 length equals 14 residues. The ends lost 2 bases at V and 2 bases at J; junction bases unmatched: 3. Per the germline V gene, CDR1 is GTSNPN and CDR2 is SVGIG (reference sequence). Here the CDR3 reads CAWSSTGGNTEAFF. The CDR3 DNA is TGTGCCTGGAGTTCGACAGGGGGAAACACTGAAGCTTTCTTT. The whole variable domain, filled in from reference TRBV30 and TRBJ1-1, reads SQTIHQWPATLVQPVGSPLSLECTVEGTSNPNLYWYRQAAGRGLQLLFYSVGIGQISSEVPQNLSASRPQDRQFILSSKKLLLSDSGFYLCAWSSTGGNTEAFFGQGTRLTVV.

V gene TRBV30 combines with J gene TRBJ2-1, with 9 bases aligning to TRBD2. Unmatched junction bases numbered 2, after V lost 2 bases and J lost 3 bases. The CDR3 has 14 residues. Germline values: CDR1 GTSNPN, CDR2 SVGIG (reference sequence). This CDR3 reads CAWSRLADYNEQFF. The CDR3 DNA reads TGTGCCTGGAGTCGACTAGCGGACTACAATGAGCAGTTCTTC.

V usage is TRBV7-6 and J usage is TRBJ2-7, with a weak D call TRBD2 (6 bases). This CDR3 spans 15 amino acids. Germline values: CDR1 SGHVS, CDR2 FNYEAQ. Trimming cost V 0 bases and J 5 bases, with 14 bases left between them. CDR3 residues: CASSLALRELHEQYF. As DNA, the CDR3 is TGTGCCAGCAGCTTAGCTCTTCGGGAGCTTCACGAGCAGTACTTC. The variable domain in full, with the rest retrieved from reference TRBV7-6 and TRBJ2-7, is GAGVSQSPRYKVTKRGQDVALRCDPISGHVSLYWYRQALGQGPEFLTYFNYEAQQDKSGLPNDRFSAERPEGSISTLTIQRTEQRDSAMYRCASSLALRELHEQYFGPGTRLTVT.

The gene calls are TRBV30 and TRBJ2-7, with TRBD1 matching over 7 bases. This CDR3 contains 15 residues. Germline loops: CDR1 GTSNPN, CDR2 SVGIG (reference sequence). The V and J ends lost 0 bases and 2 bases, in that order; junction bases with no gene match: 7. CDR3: CAWSVLGGNAYEQYF. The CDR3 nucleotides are TGTGCCTGGAGTGTACTAGGGGGCAATGCCTACGAGCAGTACTTC.

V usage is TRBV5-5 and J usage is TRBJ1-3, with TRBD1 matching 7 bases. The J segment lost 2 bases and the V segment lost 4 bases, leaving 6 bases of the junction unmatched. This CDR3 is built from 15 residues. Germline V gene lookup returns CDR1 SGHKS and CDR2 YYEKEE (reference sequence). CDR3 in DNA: TGTGCCAGCAGCAGTCAACAGGGGCCTGGAAACACCATATATTTT. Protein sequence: CASSSQQGPGNTIYF.

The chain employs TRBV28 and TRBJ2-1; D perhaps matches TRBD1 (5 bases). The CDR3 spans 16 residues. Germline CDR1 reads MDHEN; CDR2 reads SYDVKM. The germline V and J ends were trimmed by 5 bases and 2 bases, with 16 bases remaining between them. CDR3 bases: TGTGCCAGCAGTCCCCCCCCAGGGTTAACCTACAATGAGCAGTTCTTC. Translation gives CASSPPPGLTYNEQFF.

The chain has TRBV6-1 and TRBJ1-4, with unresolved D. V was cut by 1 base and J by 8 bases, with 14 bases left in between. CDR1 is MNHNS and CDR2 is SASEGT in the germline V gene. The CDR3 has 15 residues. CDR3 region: CASSEVSGSGEKLFF. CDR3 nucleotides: TGTGCCAGCAGTGAAGTGTCGGGGTCGGGAGAAAAACTGTTTTTT.

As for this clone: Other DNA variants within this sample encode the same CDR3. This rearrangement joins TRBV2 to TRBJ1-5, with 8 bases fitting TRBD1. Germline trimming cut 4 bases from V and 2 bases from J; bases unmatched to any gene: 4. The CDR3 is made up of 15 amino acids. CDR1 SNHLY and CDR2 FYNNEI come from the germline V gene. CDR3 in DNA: TGTGCCAGCAGTGCCCCGACAGGGGGCAATCAGCCCCAGCATTTT. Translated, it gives CASSAPTGGNQPQHF.

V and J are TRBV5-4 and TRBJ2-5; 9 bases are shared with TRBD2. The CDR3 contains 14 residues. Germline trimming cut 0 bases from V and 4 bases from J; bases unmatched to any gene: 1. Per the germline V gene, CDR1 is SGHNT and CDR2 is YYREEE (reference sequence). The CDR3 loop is CASSLATSGETQYF. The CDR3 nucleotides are TGTGCCAGCAGCTTGGCGACTAGCGGAGAGACCCAGTACTTC.

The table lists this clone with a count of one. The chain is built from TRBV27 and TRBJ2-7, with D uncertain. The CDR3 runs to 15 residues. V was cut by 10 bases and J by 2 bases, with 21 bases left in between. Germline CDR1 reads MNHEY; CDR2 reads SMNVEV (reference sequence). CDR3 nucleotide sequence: TGTGCCAACAAGAAATCTAGGTTCTTTGCCTACGAGCAGTACTTC. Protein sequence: CANKKSRFFAYEQYF.

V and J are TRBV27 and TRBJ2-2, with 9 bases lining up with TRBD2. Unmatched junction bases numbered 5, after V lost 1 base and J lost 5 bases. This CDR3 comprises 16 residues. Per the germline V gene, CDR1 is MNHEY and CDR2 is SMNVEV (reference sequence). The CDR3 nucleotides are TGTGCCAGCAGTTTATACCTAGCGGGAAGTACCGGGGAGCTGTTTTTT. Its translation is CASSLYLAGSTGELFF.

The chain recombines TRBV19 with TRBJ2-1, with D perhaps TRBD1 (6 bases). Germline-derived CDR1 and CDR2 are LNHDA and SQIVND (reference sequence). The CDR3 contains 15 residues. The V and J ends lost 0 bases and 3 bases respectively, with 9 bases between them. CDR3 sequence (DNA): TGTGCCAGTAGTATAGACCAGGGACACTACAATGAGCAGTTCTTC. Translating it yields CASSIDQGHYNEQFF. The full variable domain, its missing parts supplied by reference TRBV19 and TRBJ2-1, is DGGITQSPKYLFRKEGQNVTLSCEQNLNHDAMYWYRQDPGQGLRLIYYSQIVNDFQKGDIAEGYSVSREKKESFPLTVTSAQKNPTAFYLCASSIDQGHYNEQFFGPGTRLTVL.